Listed here is a single T cell receptor (beta chain). The repertoire was sequenced with immunoSEQ multiplex PCR; TCRdb's copy has only in-frame clones and lacks some. The table includes some 110,000 clones, approximately 83% detected once. Trimming left V 0 bases short and J 1 base short, with 11 bases between. The CDR3 is made up of 16 amino acids. CDR1 WNHNN and CDR2 SYGVQD come from the germline V gene (reference sequence). These data come from a study of blood T cell repertoires in COVID-19. Study in general: Researchers got acute and convalescent COVID-19 samples from the United States, Italy and Spain.

What was sequenced was peripheral blood. The chain recombines TRBV10-1 with TRBJ2-3, with a tentative D call TRBD1 (6 bases). This sequence originates from a woman in her seventies with acute or convalescent COVID-19. The CDR3 DNA sequence: TGCGCCAGCAGTGAGTCGACAGGACTTGGCACAGATACGCAGTATTTT. This gives the protein CASSESTGLGTDTQYF.